This T cell receptor (beta chain) was identified in a study of blood T cell repertoires in COVID-19. Overall study context: Acute and convalescent COVID-19 samples came from the United States, Italy and Spain. In each case, the material was cDNA or gDNA derived from T cells, B-cell-depleted T cells, or PBMCs.

In the study's own analysis: From reference gene primer amplification, estimates of nucleated cell counts were derived. The protocol was immunoSEQ multiplex PCR, while the TCRdb copy is restricted to in-frame clones and leaves out a portion. The D gene and trimming were derived from the DNA, and the V and J assignments and clone size from that table. The data show about 83,000 clones, 86% seen once. This CDR3 spans 13 amino acids. Germline values: CDR1 KGHSH, CDR2 LQKENI. Trimming shortened V by 5 bases and J by 5 bases, and 9 bases separated the two germline ends. V and J are TRBV18 and TRBJ1-4; unclear D gene. This receptor was taken from a man aged 50 to 59 with active COVID-19. Specimen: peripheral blood. In DNA form, the CDR3 reads TGTGCCAGCTCAGCAGGATTAAATGAAAAACTGTTTTTT. Translated, it gives CASSAGLNEKLFF.